A single sample is the source of the 5 T cell receptor beta chains below, sequenced in a study of shared clonotypes between healthy human individuals. Sequenced by immunoSEQ multiplex PCR; TCRdb stores in-frame clones only, minus some. This sample carries 2,500,000 or so clones, 93% of them seen once, and the ten largest clones take 0.36%. Sequencing was performed on naive CD4+ T cells from PBMCs. The subset: CD45RA+ positively selected. The origin of the receptors is a man aged 18 to 29 in good health. Some clones in this sample may be carry-over from other donors' samples.

Regarding this clone: This CDR3 is also generated by other DNA sequences in the sample. The DNA for the CDR3 is TGTGCCAGCAGCGTGCGGGGCGGGAGCCAAGAGACCCAGTACTTC. Translation: CASSVRGGSQETQYF. This chain links TRBV9 with TRBJ2-5, with 7 bases matching TRBD2. Trimming took 2 bases from V and 1 from J; bases not matched to a gene: 5. CDR1 is SGDLS, CDR2 YYNGEE, per germline. The CDR3 is made up of 15 amino acids.

The chain combines TRBV18 with TRBJ1-4; the match to TRBD1 covers 7 bases. Germline V gives CDR1 KGHSH, CDR2 LQKENI. The CDR3 is 12 amino acids. The CDR3 loop is CAGGDSGEKLFF. The CDR3 region has the DNA TGTGCAGGCGGGGACAGCGGTGAAAAACTGTTTTTT.

The V gene is TRBV9, the J gene TRBJ2-7; TRBD2 agrees at 9 bases. Germline CDR1 SGDLS, CDR2 YYNGEE. The V and J ends lost 2 bases and 7 bases, in that order; junction bases with no gene match: 7. The CDR3 extends over 14 amino acids. The CDR3, as DNA: TGTGCCAGCAGCGTGACTAGCGGAGACTTGGAGCAGTACTTC. The encoded protein is CASSVTSGDLEQYF.

This clone has just one count. The V call is TRBV28, the J call TRBJ2-3; D might be TRBD1 (6 bases). V gave up 2 bases and J gave up 3 bases, with 9 bases separating them. The CDR3 covers 14 residues. Germline V gene lookup returns CDR1 MDHEN and CDR2 SYDVKM. The CDR3 DNA reads as TGTGCCAGCAGTTTAGCGCAGGGGACAGATACGCAGTATTTT. Encoded protein: CASSLAQGTDTQYF.

V gene TRBV2 combines with J gene TRBJ1-6, with 7 bases that match TRBD1. With 8 bases clipped from V and 10 bases from J, the junction kept 8 bases outside the gene matches. Germline values: CDR1 SNHLY, CDR2 FYNNEI. This CDR3 is built from 13 residues. CDR3 residues: CASRTGRESPLHF. The CDR3 DNA follows: TGTGCCAGCCGGACAGGCCGCGAGTCACCCCTCCACTTT.